This T cell receptor (beta chain) appears in the sequencing data of a study of blood T cell repertoires in COVID-19. Study at large: Both acute and convalescent COVID-19 samples were obtained from the United States, Italy and Spain. The analysed material was cDNA or gDNA that came from T cells, B-cell-depleted T cells, or PBMCs.

This clone appeared once. This CDR3 contains 15 residues. Germline V lookup: CDR1 MNHNS, CDR2 SASEGT. After removal of 6 bases from V and 7 bases from J, the junction contained 12 bases not matched to a gene. Those enrolled, adults aged about 18 to 89 years, came from about two dozen US areas. Authors' data handling: Reference gene primers were amplified, and this amplification served to estimate nucleated cell counts. Here immunoSEQ multiplex PCR was the method, and the copy in TCRdb shows in-frame clones only, minus some. Clonal size and the V and J genes are those of that table, whereas D and trimming came from the DNA. The table records about 260,000 clones, more than 75% of them present only once.

Specimen: PBMCs or T cells enriched from blood (not recorded which). The V gene is TRBV6-1, the J gene TRBJ1-5; TRBD1 matches 7 bases. This clonotype was obtained from a woman in her 50s who had recovered from COVID-19. CDR3 in amino acids: CASRVDRAPRQPQHF. For the CDR3, the DNA is TGTGCCAGCAGGGTTGACAGGGCCCCTAGACAGCCCCAGCATTTT.